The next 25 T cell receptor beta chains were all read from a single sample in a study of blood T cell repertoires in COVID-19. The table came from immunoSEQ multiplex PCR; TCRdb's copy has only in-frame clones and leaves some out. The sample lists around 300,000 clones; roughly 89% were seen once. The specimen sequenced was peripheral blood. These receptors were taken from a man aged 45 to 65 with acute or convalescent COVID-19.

The CDR3 here is CASSAGTGGSYGYTF. The DNA for the CDR3 is TGTGCCAGCAGCGCTGGGACAGGGGGAAGTTATGGCTACACCTTC. The rearrangement uses TRBV7-6 and TRBJ1-2, with 11 bases that match TRBD1. J was trimmed by 5 bases and V by 5 bases; bases with no gene match: 7. CDR3 length: 15 residues. Germline loops: CDR1 SGHVS, CDR2 FNYEAQ.

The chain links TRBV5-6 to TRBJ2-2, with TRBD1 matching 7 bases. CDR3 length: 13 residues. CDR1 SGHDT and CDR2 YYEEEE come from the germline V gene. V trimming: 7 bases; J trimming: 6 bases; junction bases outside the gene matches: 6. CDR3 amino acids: CASADRYPGELFF. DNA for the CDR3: TGTGCCAGCGCGGACAGGTATCCCGGGGAGCTGTTTTTT. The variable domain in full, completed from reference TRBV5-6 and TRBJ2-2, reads DAGVTQSPTHLIKTRGQQVTLRCSPKSGHDTVSWYQQALGQGPQFIFQYYEEEERQRGNFPDRFSGHQFPNYSSELNVNALLLGDSALYLCASADRYPGELFFGEGSRLTVL.

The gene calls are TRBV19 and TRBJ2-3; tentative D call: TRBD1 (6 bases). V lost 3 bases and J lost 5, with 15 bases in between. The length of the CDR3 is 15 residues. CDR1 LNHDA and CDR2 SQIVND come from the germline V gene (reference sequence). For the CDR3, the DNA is TGTGCCAGTAGTATCCGAGCAGGGGTTCGAGATACGCAGTATTTT. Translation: CASSIRAGVRDTQYF.

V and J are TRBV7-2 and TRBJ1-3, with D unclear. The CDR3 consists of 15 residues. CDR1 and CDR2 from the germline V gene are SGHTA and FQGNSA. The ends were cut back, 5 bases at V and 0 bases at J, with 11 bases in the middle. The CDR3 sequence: CASSIETFSGNTIYF. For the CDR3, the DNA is TGTGCCAGCAGCATCGAGACATTCTCTGGAAACACCATATATTTT.

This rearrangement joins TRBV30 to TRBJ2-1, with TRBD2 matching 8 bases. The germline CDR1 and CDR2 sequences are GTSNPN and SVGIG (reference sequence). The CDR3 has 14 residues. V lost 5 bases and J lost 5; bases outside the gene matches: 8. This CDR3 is CAWGARGGHNEQFF. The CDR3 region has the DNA TGTGCCTGGGGGGCCCGGGGGGGCCACAATGAGCAGTTCTTC.

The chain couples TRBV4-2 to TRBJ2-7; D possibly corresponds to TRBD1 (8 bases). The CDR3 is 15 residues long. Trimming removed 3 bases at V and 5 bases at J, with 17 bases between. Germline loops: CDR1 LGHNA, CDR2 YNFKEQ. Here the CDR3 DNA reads TGTGCCAGCAGCCAGGGGAGGGGACAGGAGAACGAGCAGTACTTC. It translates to CASSQGRGQENEQYF.

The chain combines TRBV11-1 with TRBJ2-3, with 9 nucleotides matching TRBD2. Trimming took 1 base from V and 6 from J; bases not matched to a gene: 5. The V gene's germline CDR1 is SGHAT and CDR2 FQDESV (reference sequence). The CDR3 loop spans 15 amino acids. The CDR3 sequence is CASSLGRGGLDTQYF. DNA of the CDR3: TGTGCCAGCAGCTTAGGGCGGGGGGGCCTGGATACGCAGTATTTT.

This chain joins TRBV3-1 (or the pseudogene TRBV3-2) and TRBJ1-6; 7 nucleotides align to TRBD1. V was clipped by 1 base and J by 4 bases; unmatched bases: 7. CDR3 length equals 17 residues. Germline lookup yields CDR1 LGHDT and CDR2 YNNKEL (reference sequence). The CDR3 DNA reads TGTGCCAGCAGCCAAGGGGCAGGCAGGGGGTATAATTCACCCCTCCACTTT. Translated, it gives CASSQGAGRGYNSPLHF.

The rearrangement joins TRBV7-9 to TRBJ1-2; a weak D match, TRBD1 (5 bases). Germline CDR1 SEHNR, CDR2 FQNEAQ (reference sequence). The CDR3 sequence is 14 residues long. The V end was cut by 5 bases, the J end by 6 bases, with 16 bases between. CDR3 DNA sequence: TGTGCCAGCAGCCCCGGGGGGTTCCAAGATGGCTACACCTTC. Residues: CASSPGGFQDGYTF. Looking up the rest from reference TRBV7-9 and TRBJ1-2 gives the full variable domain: DTGVSQNPRHKITKRGQNVTFRCDPISEHNRLYWYRQTLGQGPEFLTYFQNEAQLEKSRLLSDRFSAERPKGSFSTLEIQRTEQGDSAMYLCASSPGGFQDGYTFGSGTRLTVV.

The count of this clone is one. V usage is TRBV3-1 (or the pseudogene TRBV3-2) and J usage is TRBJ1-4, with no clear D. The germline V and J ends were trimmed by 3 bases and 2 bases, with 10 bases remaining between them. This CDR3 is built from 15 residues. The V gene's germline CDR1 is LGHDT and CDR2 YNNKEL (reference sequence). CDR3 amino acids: CASSQGGLTNEKLFF. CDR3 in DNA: TGTGCCAGCAGCCAGGGAGGGCTTACTAATGAAAAACTGTTTTTT.

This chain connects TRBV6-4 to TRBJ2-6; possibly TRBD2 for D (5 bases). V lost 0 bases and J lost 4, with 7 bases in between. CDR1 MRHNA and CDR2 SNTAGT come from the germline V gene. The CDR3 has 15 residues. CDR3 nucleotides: TGTGCCAGCAGTGACTCTTCGGGAGGGGCCAACGTCCTGACTTTC. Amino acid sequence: CASSDSSGGANVLTF.

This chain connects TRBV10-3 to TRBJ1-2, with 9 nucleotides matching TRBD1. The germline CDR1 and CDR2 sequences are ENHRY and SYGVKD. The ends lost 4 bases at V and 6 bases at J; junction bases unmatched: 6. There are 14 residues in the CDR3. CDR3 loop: CAISVGTGGDGYTF. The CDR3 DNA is TGTGCCATCAGTGTGGGAACAGGGGGCGATGGCTACACCTTC.

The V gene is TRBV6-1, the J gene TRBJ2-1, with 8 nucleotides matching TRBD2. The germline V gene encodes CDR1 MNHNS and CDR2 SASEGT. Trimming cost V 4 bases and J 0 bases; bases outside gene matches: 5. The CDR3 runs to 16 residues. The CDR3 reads CASSGGLDPSYNEQFF. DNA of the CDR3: TGTGCCAGCAGTGGGGGACTAGACCCCTCCTACAATGAGCAGTTCTTC.

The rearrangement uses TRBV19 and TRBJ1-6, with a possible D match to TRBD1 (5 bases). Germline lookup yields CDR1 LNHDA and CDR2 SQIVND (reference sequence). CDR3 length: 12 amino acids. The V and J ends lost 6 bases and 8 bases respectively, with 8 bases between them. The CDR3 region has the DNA TGTGCCAGTAGACGCAGGGATTCACCCCTCCACTTT. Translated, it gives CASRRRDSPLHF. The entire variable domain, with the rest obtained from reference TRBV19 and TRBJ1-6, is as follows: DGGITQSPKYLFRKEGQNVTLSCEQNLNHDAMYWYRQDPGQGLRLIYYSQIVNDFQKGDIAEGYSVSREKKESFPLTVTSAQKNPTAFYLCASRRRDSPLHFGNGTRLTVT.

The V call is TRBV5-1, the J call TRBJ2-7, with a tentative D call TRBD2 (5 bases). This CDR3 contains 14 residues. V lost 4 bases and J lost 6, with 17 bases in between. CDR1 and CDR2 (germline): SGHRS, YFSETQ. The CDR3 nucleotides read TGCGCCAGCAGCGTGGAGTGGGCCGAGGGCGAGCAGTACTTC. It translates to CASSVEWAEGEQYF.

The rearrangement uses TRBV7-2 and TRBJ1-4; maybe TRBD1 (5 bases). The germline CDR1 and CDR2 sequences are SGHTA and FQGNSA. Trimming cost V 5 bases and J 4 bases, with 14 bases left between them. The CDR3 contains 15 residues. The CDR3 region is CASSNQQAYNEKLFF. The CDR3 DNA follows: TGTGCCAGCAGCAACCAACAGGCTTATAATGAAAAACTGTTTTTT. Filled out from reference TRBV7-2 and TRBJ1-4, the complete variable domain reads GAGVSQSPSNKVTEKGKDVELRCDPISGHTALYWYRQSLGQGLEFLIYFQGNSAPDKSGLPSDRFSAERTGGSVSTLTIQRTQQEDSAVYLCASSNQQAYNEKLFFGSGTQLSVL.

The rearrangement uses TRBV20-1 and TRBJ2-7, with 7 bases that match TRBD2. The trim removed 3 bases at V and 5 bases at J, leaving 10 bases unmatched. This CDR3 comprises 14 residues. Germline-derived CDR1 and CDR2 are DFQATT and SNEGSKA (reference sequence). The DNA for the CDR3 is TGCAGTGCTAGTGGCGGGGGAACTAGCCACGAGCAGTACTTC. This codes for CSASGGGTSHEQYF.

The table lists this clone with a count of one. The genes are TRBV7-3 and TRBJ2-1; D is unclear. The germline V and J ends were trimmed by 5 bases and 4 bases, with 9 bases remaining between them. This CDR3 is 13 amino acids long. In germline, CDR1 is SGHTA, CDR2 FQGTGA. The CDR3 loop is CASSLLGYNEQFF. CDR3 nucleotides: TGTGCCAGCAGCCTCCTCGGGTACAATGAGCAGTTCTTC.

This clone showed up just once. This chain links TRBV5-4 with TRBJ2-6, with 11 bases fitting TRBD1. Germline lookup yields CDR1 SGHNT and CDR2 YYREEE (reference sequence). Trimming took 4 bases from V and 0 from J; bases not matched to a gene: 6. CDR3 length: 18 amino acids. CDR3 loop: CASSPGTGGSSGANVLTF. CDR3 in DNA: TGTGCCAGCAGCCCGGGGACAGGGGGGAGCTCTGGGGCCAACGTCCTGACTTTC. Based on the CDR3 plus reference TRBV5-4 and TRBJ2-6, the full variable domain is ETGVTQSPTHLIKTRGQQVTLRCSSQSGHNTVSWYQQALGQGPQFIFQYYREEENGRGNFPPRFSGLQFPNYSSELNVNALELDDSALYLCASSPGTGGSSGANVLTFGAGSRLTVL.

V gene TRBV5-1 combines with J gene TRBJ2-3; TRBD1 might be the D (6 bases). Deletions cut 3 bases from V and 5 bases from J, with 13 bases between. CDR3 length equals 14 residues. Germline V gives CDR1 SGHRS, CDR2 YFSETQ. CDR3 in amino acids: CASSWGTGKDTQYF. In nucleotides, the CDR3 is TGCGCCAGCAGCTGGGGCACAGGGAAAGATACGCAGTATTTT.

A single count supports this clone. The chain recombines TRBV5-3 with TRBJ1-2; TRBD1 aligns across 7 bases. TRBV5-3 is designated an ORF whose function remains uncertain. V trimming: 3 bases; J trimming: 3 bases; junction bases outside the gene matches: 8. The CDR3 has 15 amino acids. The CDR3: CARSSETGYDYGYTF. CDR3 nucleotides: TGTGCCAGAAGCTCCGAGACAGGGTACGACTATGGCTACACCTTC.

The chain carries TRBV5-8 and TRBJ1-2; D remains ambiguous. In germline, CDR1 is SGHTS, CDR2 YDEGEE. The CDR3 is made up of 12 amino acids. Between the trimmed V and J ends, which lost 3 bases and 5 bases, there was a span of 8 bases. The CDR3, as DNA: TGTGCCAGCAGCTCCTCACAGTATGGCTACACCTTC. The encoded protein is CASSSSQYGYTF.

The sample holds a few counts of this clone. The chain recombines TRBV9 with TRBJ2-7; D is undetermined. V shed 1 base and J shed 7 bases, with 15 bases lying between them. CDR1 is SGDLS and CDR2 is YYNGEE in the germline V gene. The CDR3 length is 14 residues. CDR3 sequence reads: CASSVIDTPKEQYF. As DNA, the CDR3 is TGTGCCAGCAGCGTAATCGACACCCCTAAAGAGCAGTACTTC.

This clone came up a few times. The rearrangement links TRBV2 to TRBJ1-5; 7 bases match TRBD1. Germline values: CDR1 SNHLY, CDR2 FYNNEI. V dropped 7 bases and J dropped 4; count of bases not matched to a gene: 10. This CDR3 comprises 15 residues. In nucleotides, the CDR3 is TGTGCCAGCACTCAGGGACAGACTAAAAATCAGCCCCAGCATTTT. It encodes CASTQGQTKNQPQHF.

The CDR3 DNA is TGTGCCAGCACCTTTTACCAGGGGGAGCTGTTTTTT. Amino acids: CASTFYQGELFF. This chain connects TRBV12-3 or TRBV12-4 to TRBJ2-2; D remains unclear. CDR3 size: 12 residues. Between the trimmed V and J ends, which lost 7 bases and 8 bases, there was a span of 11 bases.